This T cell receptor beta chain was identified during a study of blood T cell repertoires in COVID-19. CDR3 size: 15 residues. Per germline, CDR1 SGHRS and CDR2 YFSETQ. Trimming shortened V by 3 bases and J by 0 bases, and 10 bases separated the two germline ends. As processed by the authors: Amplifying reference gene primers gave estimates of nucleated cell counts. Measured with immunoSEQ multiplex PCR; TCRdb has only the in-frame clones, and not every one. The V and J calls and the clone size are those of that table, but D and trimming were determined from the DNA. The repertoire includes roughly 63,000 clones, around 91% of them detected once, and roughly 2.7% sits in the top ten.

This rearrangement joins TRBV5-1 to TRBJ1-3; D gene unclear. What was sequenced was peripheral blood. The clonotype originates from a man aged 50 or older with acute or convalescent COVID-19. Here the CDR3 reads CASSWAADSGNTIYF. The CDR3 region has the DNA TGCGCCAGCAGCTGGGCAGCAGACTCTGGAAACACCATATATTTT.